The 20 T cell receptor beta chains listed next were all sequenced from one sample in a study of shared clonotypes between healthy human individuals. Generated by immunoSEQ multiplex PCR, the TCRdb table keeps only in-frame clones and is missing some. The sample has approximately 980,000 clones; approximately 76% are singletons. Material: memory CD4+ T cells sorted from blood. Subset denoted: CD45RA-negative fraction. The receptors derive from a man younger than 30 in good health.

With respect to this clone: Other DNA sequences in the same sample also yield this CDR3. This chain joins TRBV19 and TRBJ2-5, with TRBD1 matching 9 bases. The CDR3 loop spans 15 amino acids. Germline CDR1 and CDR2: LNHDA and SQIVND (reference sequence). Trimming cost V 3 bases and J 5 bases; bases outside gene matches: 7. The chain's CDR3 is CASSIEGTGRETQYF. CDR3 DNA: TGTGCCAGTAGTATTGAAGGGACAGGGAGGGAGACCCAGTACTTC. The variable domain in full, completed from reference TRBV19 and TRBJ2-5, reads DGGITQSPKYLFRKEGQNVTLSCEQNLNHDAMYWYRQDPGQGLRLIYYSQIVNDFQKGDIAEGYSVSREKKESFPLTVTSAQKNPTAFYLCASSIEGTGRETQYFGPGTRLLVL.

The chain is built from TRBV14 and TRBJ1-1; D might be TRBD1 (5 bases). Trimming shortened V by 2 bases and J by 4 bases, and 11 bases separated the two germline ends. The CDR3 spans 14 residues. The germline CDR1 and CDR2 sequences are SGHDN and FVKESK. In DNA, the CDR3 is TGTGCCAGCAGCCAAACACTGCAGGGCACTGAAGCTTTCTTT. As protein: CASSQTLQGTEAFF.

The chain is built from TRBV5-1 and TRBJ2-2; D is perhaps TRBD1 or TRBD2 (5 bases each). V lost 4 bases and J 5 bases, leaving 15 bases between the germline ends. This CDR3 comprises 15 residues. Per the germline V gene, CDR1 is SGHRS and CDR2 is YFSETQ. This CDR3 is CASSPPGLGTGELFF. DNA for the CDR3: TGCGCCAGCAGCCCGCCGGGGCTAGGTACCGGGGAGCTGTTTTTT. Based on the CDR3 plus reference TRBV5-1 and TRBJ2-2, the full variable domain is KAGVTQTPRYLIKTRGQQVTLSCSPISGHRSVSWYQQTPGQGLQFLFEYFSETQRNKGNFPGRFSGRQFSNSRSEMNVSTLELGDSALYLCASSPPGLGTGELFFGEGSRLTVL.

The chain combines TRBV29-1 with TRBJ1-5, with 7 bases that match TRBD1. CDR1 and CDR2 (germline): SQVTM, ANQGSEA. Trimming removed 7 bases from V and 0 bases from J; junction bases left unmatched: 6. The CDR3 has 14 amino acids. The CDR3 region is CSANTGDSNQPQHF. DNA for the CDR3: TGCAGCGCAAATACAGGGGATAGCAATCAGCCCCAGCATTTT.

This sequence joins TRBV10-1 and TRBJ2-1, with a tentative D call TRBD2 (6 bases). The CDR3 covers 13 residues. Germline-derived CDR1 and CDR2 are WNHNN and SYGVQD (reference sequence). Between the trimmed V and J ends, which lost 0 bases and 8 bases, there was a span of 8 bases. The CDR3 DNA reads as TGCGCCAGCAGTGAGTCGGGCGGGGATGAGCAGTTCTTC. The encoded protein is CASSESGGDEQFF.

The chain uses TRBV9 and TRBJ1-3; D unclear. Germline V gene lookup returns CDR1 SGDLS and CDR2 YYNGEE. Trimming removed 0 bases at V and 4 bases at J, with 8 bases between. This CDR3 spans 14 amino acids. Written as DNA, the CDR3 is TGTGCCAGCAGCGTAGCCGCGACGGGAAACACCATATATTTT. Its protein product is CASSVAATGNTIYF.

As regards this clone: This may be a read error: a much more frequent sequence differs by one nucleotide. The chain carries TRBV9 and TRBJ1-1, with D uncertain. The CDR3 totals 12 residues. CDR1 is SGDLS, CDR2 YYNGEE, per germline. Trimming left V 4 bases short and J 1 base short, with 5 bases between. The CDR3 loop reads CASSRGNTEAFF. For the CDR3, the DNA is TGTGCCAGCAGCCGGGGGAACACTGAAGCTTTCTTT.

The chain couples TRBV5-1 to TRBJ2-7, with TRBD1 matching 7 bases. The germline CDR1 and CDR2 sequences are SGHRS and YFSETQ. V lost 1 base, J lost 6 bases, and 4 bases stayed unmatched. The length of the CDR3 is 13 residues. This chain's CDR3 is CASSLHRGGEQYF. DNA of the CDR3: TGCGCCAGCAGCTTGCACAGGGGCGGCGAGCAGTACTTC.

This clone was recorded once. The J gene is TRBJ2-2, the V gene TRBV27, with D hard to call. Per germline, CDR1 MNHEY and CDR2 SMNVEV (reference sequence). The CDR3 consists of 14 residues. V was trimmed by 3 bases and J by 5 bases, leaving 10 bases between them. The CDR3: CASSFTVLTGELFF. In DNA form, the CDR3 reads TGTGCCAGCAGTTTCACCGTCCTTACCGGGGAGCTGTTTTTT.

This chain links TRBV7-9 with TRBJ1-3, with D possibly TRBD1 on 6 matching bases. CDR1 and CDR2 from the germline V gene are SEHNR and FQNEAQ (reference sequence). Trimming shortened V by 5 bases and J by 2 bases, and 16 bases separated the two germline ends. The CDR3 contains 16 residues. CDR3 coding DNA: TGTGCCAGCAGCCATCTCCCGACAGGCGCTGGAAACACCATATATTTT. This gives the protein CASSHLPTGAGNTIYF.

The rearrangement uses TRBV5-5 and TRBJ2-5; 9 bases line up with TRBD1. This CDR3 is 15 amino acids long. CDR1 and CDR2 (germline): SGHKS, YYEKEE (reference sequence). V shed 5 bases, J shed 4 bases, and the junction held 9 bases outside the gene matches. The DNA for the CDR3 is TGTGCCAGCAGAAACGAACAGGGGGCTGGAGAGACCCAGTACTTC. Translating it yields CASRNEQGAGETQYF.

This clone showed up many times. The rearrangement links TRBV6-6 to TRBJ1-5; D unresolved. V dropped 0 bases and J dropped 8 bases, with 8 bases sitting between them. This CDR3 region has 13 residues. Germline V lookup: CDR1 MNHNY, CDR2 SVGAGI (reference sequence). The CDR3 DNA sequence: TGTGCCAGCAGTTACTCACTGTTGGAGCCCCAGCATTTT. The encoded protein is CASSYSLLEPQHF.

The V call is TRBV7-9, the J call TRBJ2-5; 10 bases are shared with TRBD1. The ends lost 4 bases at V and 3 bases at J; junction bases unmatched: 5. The germline gives CDR1 SEHNR, CDR2 FQNEAQ (reference sequence). The CDR3 runs 15 residues. CDR3 region: CASSSSTGGKETQYF. In DNA form, the CDR3 reads TGTGCCAGCAGCTCCTCGACAGGGGGCAAAGAGACCCAGTACTTC.

This clone showed up just once. The J gene is TRBJ2-5, the V gene TRBV28; 7 bases agree with TRBD2. CDR1 MDHEN and CDR2 SYDVKM come from the germline V gene. The CDR3 spans 16 residues. Trimming took 5 bases from V and 3 from J; bases not matched to a gene: 12. CDR3 region: CASSLLGTTDKETQYF. CDR3 sequence (DNA): TGTGCCAGCAGTCTACTAGGGACTACAGACAAAGAGACCCAGTACTTC.

The J gene is TRBJ1-2, the V gene TRBV7-3; D gene uncertain. Per germline, CDR1 SGHTA and CDR2 FQGTGA. This CDR3 comprises 14 residues. V was shortened by 3 bases and J by 5 bases, with 13 bases between the two germline ends. The CDR3 sequence is CASSLGRAGYGYTF. CDR3 DNA: TGTGCCAGCAGCTTGGGGAGGGCGGGGTATGGCTACACCTTC.

This chain uses TRBV5-1 with TRBJ2-7; D could derive from TRBD1 or TRBD2 (5 bases each). The CDR3 consists of 15 residues. The germline gives CDR1 SGHRS, CDR2 YFSETQ. With 2 bases removed from V and 6 bases from J, the gap between germline ends came to 18 bases. The CDR3, as DNA: TGCGCCAGCAGCTTCGGGGACGGCCGAGAGGGCGAGCAGTACTTC. Translation gives CASSFGDGREGEQYF.

The V call is TRBV10-2, the J call TRBJ2-5, with TRBD2 matching over 10 bases. This CDR3 is 14 amino acids long. The germline V gene has CDR1 WSHSY and CDR2 SAAADI. V trimming: 6 bases; J trimming: 1 base; junction bases outside the gene matches: 2. The CDR3 coding sequence is TGCGCCAGCAGATTAGCGGGGGGCCAAGAGACCCAGTACTTC. Translation: CASRLAGGQETQYF.

This sequence joins TRBV28 and TRBJ2-2, with unresolved D. The V gene's germline CDR1 is MDHEN and CDR2 SYDVKM. The CDR3 is 12 amino acids. Trimming removed 3 bases from V and 5 bases from J, with 4 bases in between. The CDR3 bases are TGTGCCAGCAGTTTCCTTACCGGGGAGCTGTTTTTT. It specifies CASSFLTGELFF.

The V call is TRBV5-1, the J call TRBJ2-3; the D gene is possibly TRBD1 (5 bases). The V end lost 6 bases, the J end lost 4 bases, and 18 bases lay between the germline ends. CDR1 and CDR2 (germline): SGHRS, YFSETQ. There are 15 residues in the CDR3. Here the CDR3 reads CASKTEINRPDTQYF. CDR3 nucleotide sequence: TGCGCCAGCAAGACAGAAATCAACCGGCCAGATACGCAGTATTTT.

This clone turned up a few times. The rearrangement links TRBV21-1 to TRBJ1-5; TRBD1 reflects the table's D call only, with no check against the DNA. TRBV21-1 is assigned pseudogene status. CDR3 length: 17 residues. CDR3 amino acids: CASSKDPRTGCYQPQHF. The CDR3 coding sequence is TGTGCCAGCAGCAAAGACCCGCGCACAGGGTGCTATCAGCCCCAGCATTTT.